This T cell receptor (beta chain) was obtained from a study of T cell responses to AZD1222 COVID-19 vaccine. Study observations and caveats: Clonal diversity may have been underestimated in mostly white British donors. The CD4 TCRs associated with vaccination extended across spike and predominated at 160-218 and 743-854.

This table comes from immunoSEQ multiplex PCR, and its TCRdb copy is limited to in-frame clones, with some not included. The sample lists 75,000 to 95,000 clones, about 91% occurring once. The CDR3 has 15 residues. V lost 4 bases and J lost 1; bases outside the gene matches: 7. In germline, CDR1 is SGHNT, CDR2 YYREEE (reference sequence). Regarding this clone: Its specificity is unknown.

The sequence came from an adult who received the MenACWY meningococcal vaccine as a control. The chain couples TRBV5-4 to TRBJ1-2; 7 nucleotides align to TRBD1. The starting material was peripheral blood, obtained 28 days after the second dose of the MenACWY control vaccine. CDR3 sequence reads: CASSTRQGRNYGYTF. Written as DNA, the CDR3 is TGTGCCAGCAGCACCCGACAGGGCCGTAACTATGGCTACACCTTC.